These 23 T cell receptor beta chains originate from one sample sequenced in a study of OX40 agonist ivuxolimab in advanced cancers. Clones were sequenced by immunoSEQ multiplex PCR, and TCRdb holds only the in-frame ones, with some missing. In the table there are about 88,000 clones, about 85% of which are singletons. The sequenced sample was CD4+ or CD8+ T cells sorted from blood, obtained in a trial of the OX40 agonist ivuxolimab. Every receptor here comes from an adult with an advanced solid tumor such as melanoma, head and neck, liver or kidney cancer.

Written as DNA, the CDR3 is TGTGCCAGCAGCCTCCAGGGAGGCAGGCAATACGAGCAGTACTTC. Protein sequence: CASSLQGGRQYEQYF. The chain uses TRBV11-2 and TRBJ2-7, with D possibly TRBD2 on 6 matching bases. CDR1 is SGHAT and CDR2 is FQNNGV in the germline V gene. Between the trimmed V and J ends, which lost 5 bases and 4 bases, there was a span of 18 bases. The CDR3 spans 15 residues.

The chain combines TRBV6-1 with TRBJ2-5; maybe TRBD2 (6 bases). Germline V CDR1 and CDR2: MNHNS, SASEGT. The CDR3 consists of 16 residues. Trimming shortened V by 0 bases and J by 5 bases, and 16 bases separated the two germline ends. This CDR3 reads CASSEAWAGPGETQYF. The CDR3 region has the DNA TGTGCCAGCAGTGAAGCTTGGGCGGGACCAGGGGAGACCCAGTACTTC.

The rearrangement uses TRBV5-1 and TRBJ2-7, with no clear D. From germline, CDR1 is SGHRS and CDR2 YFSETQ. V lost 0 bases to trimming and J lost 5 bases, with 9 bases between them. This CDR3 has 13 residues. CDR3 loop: CASSLEADNEQYF. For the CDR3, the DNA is TGCGCCAGCAGCTTGGAGGCAGATAACGAGCAGTACTTC.

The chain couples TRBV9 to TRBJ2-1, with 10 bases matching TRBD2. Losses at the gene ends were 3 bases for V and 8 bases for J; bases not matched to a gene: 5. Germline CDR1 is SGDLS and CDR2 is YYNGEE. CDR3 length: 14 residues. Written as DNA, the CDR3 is TGTGCCAGCAGCGCTAGCGGGAGAGTAGATGAGCAGTTCTTC. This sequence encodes CASSASGRVDEQFF.

The CDR3 sequence is CASSSPTGWDEKLFF. CDR3 sequence (DNA): TGTGCCAGCAGTTCCCCGACAGGGTGGGATGAAAAACTGTTTTTT. The V and J genes are TRBV28 and TRBJ1-4; 7 bases line up with TRBD1. With 4 bases clipped from V and 6 bases from J, the junction kept 8 bases outside the gene matches. This CDR3 comprises 15 residues. CDR1 and CDR2 from the germline V gene are MDHEN and SYDVKM.

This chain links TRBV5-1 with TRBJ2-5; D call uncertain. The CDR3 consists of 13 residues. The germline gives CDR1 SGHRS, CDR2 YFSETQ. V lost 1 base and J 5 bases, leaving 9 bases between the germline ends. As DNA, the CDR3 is TGCGCCAGCAGCTTGAGTCTAGAGGAGACCCAGTACTTC. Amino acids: CASSLSLEETQYF.

The chain's CDR3 is CATLGSGSFGNYEQYF. CDR3 nucleotides: TGTGCCACCCTAGGTTCAGGGTCGTTTGGGAACTACGAGCAGTACTTC. The chain combines TRBV28 with TRBJ2-7; D may be TRBD1 (5 bases). Trimming shortened V by 10 bases and J by 3 bases, and 25 bases separated the two germline ends. This CDR3 has 16 amino acids. The germline gives CDR1 MDHEN, CDR2 SYDVKM.

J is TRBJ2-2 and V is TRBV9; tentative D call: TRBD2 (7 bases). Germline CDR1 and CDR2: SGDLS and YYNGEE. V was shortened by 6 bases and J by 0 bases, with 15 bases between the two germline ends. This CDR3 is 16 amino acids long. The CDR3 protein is CASTWGGLANTGELFF. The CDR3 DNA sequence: TGTGCCAGCACCTGGGGGGGGCTAGCGAACACCGGGGAGCTGTTTTTT.

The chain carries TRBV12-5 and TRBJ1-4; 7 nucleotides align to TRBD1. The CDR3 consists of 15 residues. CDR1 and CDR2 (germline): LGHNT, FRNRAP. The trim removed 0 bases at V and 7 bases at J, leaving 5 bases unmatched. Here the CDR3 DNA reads TGTGCTAGTGGTTTGGTTGAGACAGGGTTTGAAAAACTGTTTTTT. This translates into CASGLVETGFEKLFF.

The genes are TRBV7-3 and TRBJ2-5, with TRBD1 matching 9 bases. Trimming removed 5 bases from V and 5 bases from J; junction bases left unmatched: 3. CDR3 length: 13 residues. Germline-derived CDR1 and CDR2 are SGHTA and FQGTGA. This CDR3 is CASSLGTGETQYF. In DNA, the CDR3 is TGTGCCAGCAGCCTTGGGACAGGGGAGACCCAGTACTTC. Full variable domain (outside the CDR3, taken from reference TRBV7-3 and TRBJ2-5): GAGVSQTPSNKVTEKGKYVELRCDPISGHTALYWYRQSLGQGPEFLIYFQGTGAADDSGLPNDRFFAVRPEGSVSTLKIQRTERGDSAVYLCASSLGTGETQYFGPGTRLLVL.

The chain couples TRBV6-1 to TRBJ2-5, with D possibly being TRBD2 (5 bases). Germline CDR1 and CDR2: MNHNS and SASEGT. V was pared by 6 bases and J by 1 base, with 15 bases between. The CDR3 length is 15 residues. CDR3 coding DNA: TGTGCCAGCAGCCAGTCCCTCGGAGGCCAAGAGACCCAGTACTTC. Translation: CASSQSLGGQETQYF.

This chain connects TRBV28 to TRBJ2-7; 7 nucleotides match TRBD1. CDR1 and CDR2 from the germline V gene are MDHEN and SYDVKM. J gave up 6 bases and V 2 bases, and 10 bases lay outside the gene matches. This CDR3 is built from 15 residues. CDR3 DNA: TGTGCCAGCAGTTTACCCTTCGACAGGGTAGGCGAGCAGTACTTC. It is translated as CASSLPFDRVGEQYF.

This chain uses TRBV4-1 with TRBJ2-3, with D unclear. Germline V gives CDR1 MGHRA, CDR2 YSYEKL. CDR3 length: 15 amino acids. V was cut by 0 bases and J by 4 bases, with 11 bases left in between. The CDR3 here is CASSQEIDPADTQYF. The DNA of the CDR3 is TGCGCCAGCAGCCAAGAAATAGATCCGGCAGATACGCAGTATTTT.

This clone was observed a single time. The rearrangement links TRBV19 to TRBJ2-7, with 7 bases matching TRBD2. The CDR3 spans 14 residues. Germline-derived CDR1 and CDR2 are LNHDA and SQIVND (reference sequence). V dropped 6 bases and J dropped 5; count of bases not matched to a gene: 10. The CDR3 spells CASSPGREMDEQYF. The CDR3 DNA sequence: TGTGCCAGTAGCCCCGGGCGGGAGATGGACGAGCAGTACTTC.

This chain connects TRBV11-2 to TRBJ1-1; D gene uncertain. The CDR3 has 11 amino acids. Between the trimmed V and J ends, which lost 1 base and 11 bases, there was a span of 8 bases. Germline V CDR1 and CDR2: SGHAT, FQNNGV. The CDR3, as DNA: TGTGCCAGCAGCTTAGGGCAGGCGGCTTTCTTT. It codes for CASSLGQAAFF.

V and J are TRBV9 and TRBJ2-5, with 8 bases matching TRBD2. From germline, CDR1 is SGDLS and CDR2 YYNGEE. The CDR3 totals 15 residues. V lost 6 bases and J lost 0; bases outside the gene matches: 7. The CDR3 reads CASTAGGAYQETQYF. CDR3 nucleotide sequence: TGTGCCAGCACCGCGGGGGGAGCGTACCAAGAGACCCAGTACTTC.

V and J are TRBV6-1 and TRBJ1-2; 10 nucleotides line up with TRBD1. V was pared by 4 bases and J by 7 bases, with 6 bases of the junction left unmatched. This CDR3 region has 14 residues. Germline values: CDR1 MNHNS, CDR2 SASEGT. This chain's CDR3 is CASSARDRGSGYTF. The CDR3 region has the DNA TGTGCCAGCAGTGCCCGGGACAGGGGTTCTGGCTACACCTTC.

The CDR3 sequence: CASSLGPARGRTEAFF. CDR3 bases: TGCGCCAGCAGCTTGGGGCCGGCCCGGGGGAGGACTGAAGCTTTCTTT. The V gene is TRBV5-1, the J gene TRBJ1-1, with a possible D match to TRBD1 (5 bases). Trimming left V 0 bases short and J 5 bases short, with 17 bases between. CDR3 size: 16 residues. Germline V CDR1 and CDR2: SGHRS, YFSETQ.

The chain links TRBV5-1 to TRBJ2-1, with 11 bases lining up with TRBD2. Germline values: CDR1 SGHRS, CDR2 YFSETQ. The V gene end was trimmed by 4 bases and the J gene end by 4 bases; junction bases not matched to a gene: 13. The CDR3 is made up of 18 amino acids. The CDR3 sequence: CASSTPDTTSGNYNEQFF. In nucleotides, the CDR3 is TGCGCCAGCAGCACGCCCGATACGACTAGCGGGAATTACAATGAGCAGTTCTTC.

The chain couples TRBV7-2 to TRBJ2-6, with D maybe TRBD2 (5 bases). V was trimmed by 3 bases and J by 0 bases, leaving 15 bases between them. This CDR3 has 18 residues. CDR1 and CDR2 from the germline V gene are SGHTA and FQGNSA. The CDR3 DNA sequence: TGTGCCAGCAGCTTCACGGACTGGAGCCTCTCTGGGGCCAACGTCCTGACTTTC. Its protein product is CASSFTDWSLSGANVLTF.

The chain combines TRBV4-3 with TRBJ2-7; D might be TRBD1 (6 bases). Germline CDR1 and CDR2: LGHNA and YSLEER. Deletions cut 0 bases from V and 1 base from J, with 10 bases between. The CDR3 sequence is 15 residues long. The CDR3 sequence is CASSQDHQGSYEQYF. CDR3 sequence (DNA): TGCGCCAGCAGCCAAGATCACCAGGGGTCCTACGAGCAGTACTTC.

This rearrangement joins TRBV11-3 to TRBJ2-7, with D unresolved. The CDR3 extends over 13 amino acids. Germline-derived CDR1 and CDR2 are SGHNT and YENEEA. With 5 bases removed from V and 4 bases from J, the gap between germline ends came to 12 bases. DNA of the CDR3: TGTGCCAGCAGCCCCGGATTTGGGTACGAGCAGTACTTC. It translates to CASSPGFGYEQYF.

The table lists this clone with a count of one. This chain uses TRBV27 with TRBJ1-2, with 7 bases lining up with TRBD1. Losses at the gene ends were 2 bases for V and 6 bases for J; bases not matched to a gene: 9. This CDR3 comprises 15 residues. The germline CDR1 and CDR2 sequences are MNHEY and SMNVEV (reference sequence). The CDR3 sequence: CASSLEGARSNGYTF. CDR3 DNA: TGTGCCAGCAGTTTAGAGGGGGCGCGGAGTAATGGCTACACCTTC.